Each of the 28 T cell receptor beta chains below was sequenced from the same sample in a study of blood T cell repertoires in COVID-19. TCRdb keeps only in-frame clones here, not all; method: immunoSEQ multiplex PCR. The top ten clones hold 9.5% to 13% of a sample with about 64,000 clones, more than 75% of them seen once. Specimen: PBMCs or T cells enriched from blood (not recorded which). Every receptor here comes from a woman in her 40s who had recovered from COVID-19.

V and J are TRBV2 and TRBJ2-7; D is perhaps TRBD1 (5 bases). Deletions cut 7 bases from V and 0 bases from J, with 10 bases between. Germline V gives CDR1 SNHLY, CDR2 FYNNEI. The length of the CDR3 is 13 residues. CDR3 bases: TGTGCCAGCACCTTGGACAACTCCTACGAGCAGTACTTC. This codes for CASTLDNSYEQYF.

The V call is TRBV19, the J call TRBJ1-2; 8 bases agree with TRBD1. Germline V gene data show CDR1 as LNHDA and CDR2 as SQIVND (reference sequence). This CDR3 is 13 amino acids long. V lost 3 bases, J lost 5 bases, and 2 bases stayed unmatched. In DNA form, the CDR3 reads TGTGCCAGTAGTATCCAGGGGGCATATGGCTACACCTTC. Its protein product is CASSIQGAYGYTF.

This clone was observed once. The genes are TRBV2 and TRBJ1-1; no reliable D call. There are 14 residues in the CDR3. Trimming cost V 4 bases and J 0 bases, with 9 bases left between them. Germline V lookup: CDR1 SNHLY, CDR2 FYNNEI. Here the CDR3 DNA reads TGTGCCAGCAGTGTTAGCAGAATGAACACTGAAGCTTTCTTT. Protein sequence: CASSVSRMNTEAFF. The entire variable domain, with the rest obtained from reference TRBV2 and TRBJ1-1, is as follows: EPEVTQTPSHQVTQMGQEVILRCVPISNHLYFYWYRQILGQKVEFLVSFYNNEISEKSEIFDDQFSVERPDGSNFTLKIRSTKLEDSAMYFCASSVSRMNTEAFFGQGTRLTVV.

Remarks on this clone: This specimen includes other DNA sequences encoding the same CDR3. The chain couples TRBV6-5 to TRBJ2-3; 9 nucleotides align to TRBD2. Per the germline V gene, CDR1 is MNHEY and CDR2 is SVGAGI. This CDR3 spans 15 amino acids. V gave up 6 bases and J gave up 1 base; unmatched junction bases: 5. In DNA, the CDR3 is TGTGCCAGCAGATCGGGACTAGCAGGCACAGATACGCAGTATTTT. This gives the protein CASRSGLAGTDTQYF.

The chain couples TRBV2 to TRBJ2-5, with D perhaps matching TRBD2 (6 bases). The germline V gene encodes CDR1 SNHLY and CDR2 FYNNEI. Trimming shortened V by 9 bases and J by 7 bases, and 12 bases separated the two germline ends. The CDR3 consists of 11 residues. The CDR3 region has the DNA TGTGCCAGTCAGGGAGGAGGGACCCAGTACTTC. Translation: CASQGGGTQYF.

Here the CDR3 reads CASSPTGDYGYTF. The CDR3 DNA sequence: TGTGCCAGCAGCCCTACAGGAGACTATGGCTACACCTTC. The chain combines TRBV5-4 with TRBJ1-2; a weak D match, TRBD1 (5 bases). V was shortened by 4 bases and J by 3 bases, with 10 bases between the two germline ends. The CDR3 totals 13 residues. Germline CDR1 and CDR2: SGHNT and YYREEE (reference sequence).

This sequence joins TRBV6-5 and TRBJ1-3; tentative D call: TRBD1 (6 bases). Germline CDR1 reads MNHEY; CDR2 reads SVGAGI. CDR3 size: 15 residues. The V and J ends lost 4 bases and 3 bases respectively, with 13 bases between them. The CDR3 DNA sequence: TGTGCCAGCAGTTCCGCAAGAGGGGGTGGAAACACCATATATTTT. This translates into CASSSARGGGNTIYF.

This clone was seen only once. The chain links TRBV14 to TRBJ2-1; 8 nucleotides agree with TRBD2. The V gene's germline CDR1 is SGHDN and CDR2 FVKESK. The CDR3 consists of 16 residues. After removal of 4 bases from V and 6 bases from J, the junction contained 11 bases not matched to a gene. DNA of the CDR3: TGTGCCAGCAGCCTTAGTCCGGGACTAGGGGGCAATGAGCAGTTCTTC. It yields the protein CASSLSPGLGGNEQFF. The full variable domain, rest sourced from reference TRBV14 and TRBJ2-1, is EAGVTQFPSHSVIEKGQTVTLRCDPISGHDNLYWYRRVMGKEIKFLLHFVKESKQDESGMPNNRFLAERTGGTYSTLKVQPAELEDSGVYFCASSLSPGLGGNEQFFGPGTRLTVL.

To note about this clone: At the DNA level, this CDR3 is encoded by other sequences in the same sample as well. This chain links TRBV19 with TRBJ2-3; the match to TRBD1 covers 7 bases. The germline V gene has CDR1 LNHDA and CDR2 SQIVND (reference sequence). The CDR3 covers 14 residues. V dropped 4 bases and J dropped 0; count of bases not matched to a gene: 1. CDR3 bases: TGTGCCAGTAGTAGGGACAGCAGCACAGATACGCAGTATTTT. It yields the protein CASSRDSSTDTQYF.

This clone was found once. The V gene is TRBV21-1, the J gene TRBJ1-5; no DNA check was done on the table's D call, TRBD1. TRBV21-1 is a pseudogene segment. The CDR3 is 20 amino acids. The chain's CDR3 is CASSINPGQGVFWNNQPQHF. The DNA of the CDR3 is TGTGCCAGCAGCATCAACCCGGGACAGGGGGTTTTTTGGAACAATCAGCCCCAGCATTTT.

The rearrangement links TRBV7-6 to TRBJ2-6; the match to TRBD1 covers 8 bases. CDR3 length equals 16 residues. Trimming at V came to 5 bases and at J to 3 bases, leaving 6 bases not matched to a gene. Per the germline V gene, CDR1 is SGHVS and CDR2 is FNYEAQ. CDR3 sequence reads: CASSRDRGVGANVLTF. The CDR3 coding sequence is TGTGCCAGCAGCCGAGACAGGGGAGTTGGGGCCAACGTCCTGACTTTC.

This rearrangement joins TRBV6-5 to TRBJ1-2; D not resolved. V was pared by 4 bases and J by 7 bases, with 10 bases between. There are 12 residues in the CDR3. From germline, CDR1 is MNHEY and CDR2 SVGAGI. CDR3 region: CASSSGFIGYTF. Written as DNA, the CDR3 is TGTGCCAGCAGTTCGGGGTTCATTGGCTACACCTTC.

J is TRBJ2-5 and V is TRBV24-1; 10 bases agree with TRBD2. Per the germline V gene, CDR1 is KGHDR and CDR2 is SFDVKD. The CDR3 spans 16 residues. Trimming took 3 bases from V and 5 from J; bases not matched to a gene: 8. As DNA, the CDR3 is TGTGCCACCAGTGATCCCAGCGGGGGGGCTCGGGAGACCCAGTACTTC. It translates to CATSDPSGGARETQYF.

The rearrangement links TRBV27 to TRBJ1-4, with 8 positions matching TRBD1. The germline CDR1 and CDR2 sequences are MNHEY and SMNVEV (reference sequence). There are 14 residues in the CDR3. Unmatched junction bases numbered 4, after V lost 2 bases and J lost 8 bases. CDR3 coding DNA: TGTGCCAGCAGTTTAGGACAGGGATGGGAAAAACTGTTTTTT. As protein: CASSLGQGWEKLFF.

The chain couples TRBV29-1 to TRBJ2-1; TRBD1 might be the D (5 bases). This CDR3 contains 13 residues. The ends were cut back, 1 base at V and 5 bases at J, with 9 bases in the middle. CDR1 and CDR2 (germline): SQVTM, ANQGSEA. This CDR3 reads CSVEGQGHNEQFF. DNA for the CDR3: TGCAGCGTTGAAGGCCAGGGCCACAATGAGCAGTTCTTC.

This sequence joins TRBV3-1 (or the pseudogene TRBV3-2) and TRBJ2-7; 12 bases map to TRBD2. The J segment lost 7 bases and the V segment lost 0 bases, leaving 10 bases of the junction unmatched. CDR3 length equals 17 residues. Per the germline V gene, CDR1 is LGHDT and CDR2 is YNNKEL (reference sequence). The CDR3 DNA follows: TGTGCCAGCAGCCAAGACTTAGCGCTAGCGGGGGGGAAGGAGCAGTACTTC. This sequence encodes CASSQDLALAGGKEQYF.

The CDR3 DNA follows: TGTGCCAGCAGCTTACTACAGTACACCGGGGAGCTGTTTTTT. Its protein product is CASSLLQYTGELFF. The rearrangement links TRBV11-2 to TRBJ2-2; D remains ambiguous. This CDR3 is 14 amino acids long. V gave up 2 bases and J gave up 3 bases, with 7 bases separating them. Germline CDR1 and CDR2: SGHAT and FQNNGV.

The V call is TRBV19, the J call TRBJ1-1; TRBD1 matches at 10 bases. This CDR3 comprises 15 residues. Trimming cost V 5 bases and J 3 bases; bases outside gene matches: 6. Germline loops: CDR1 LNHDA, CDR2 SQIVND (reference sequence). The CDR3 loop is CASSPWTGGDTEAFF. The CDR3 DNA is TGTGCCAGTAGTCCCTGGACAGGGGGAGACACTGAAGCTTTCTTT.

The chain employs TRBV5-1 and TRBJ2-2; D may be TRBD1 (6 bases). V gave up 6 bases and J gave up 4 bases, with 16 bases separating them. The CDR3 loop spans 15 amino acids. CDR1 and CDR2 from the germline V gene are SGHRS and YFSETQ. CDR3 region: CASNRDRRTTGELFF. The CDR3 DNA sequence: TGCGCCAGCAACCGTGACAGGCGGACCACCGGGGAGCTGTTTTTT.

The chain couples TRBV10-1 to TRBJ2-3, with D hard to call. Germline V gene lookup returns CDR1 WNHNN and CDR2 SYGVQD (reference sequence). V was pared by 4 bases and J by 1 base, with 9 bases between. CDR3 length: 14 residues. The CDR3 reads CASSVEQRTDTQYF. The CDR3, as DNA: TGCGCCAGCAGTGTAGAACAGCGCACAGATACGCAGTATTTT.

The V and J genes are TRBV9 and TRBJ1-1; 7 bases are shared with TRBD1. The germline V gene has CDR1 SGDLS and CDR2 YYNGEE. V dropped 3 bases and J dropped 4; count of bases not matched to a gene: 12. The CDR3 extends over 16 amino acids. DNA for the CDR3: TGTGCCAGCAGCGAATACCAGGGGGTGGCGGGCACTGAAGCTTTCTTT. It yields the protein CASSEYQGVAGTEAFF.

This clone was seen only a few times. J is TRBJ2-1 and V is TRBV10-3; TRBD1 might be the D (5 bases). V gave up 2 bases and J gave up 1 base, with 12 bases separating them. This CDR3 region has 16 residues. Germline V CDR1 and CDR2: ENHRY, SYGVKD. The CDR3 protein is CAISEPAGLSYNEQFF. CDR3 DNA: TGTGCCATCAGTGAGCCGGCAGGGCTATCCTACAATGAGCAGTTCTTC.

The chain combines TRBV10-1 with TRBJ2-3, with 9 positions matching TRBD2. Germline V gene data show CDR1 as WNHNN and CDR2 as SYGVQD (reference sequence). The CDR3 covers 16 residues. The trim removed 6 bases at V and 5 bases at J, leaving 12 bases unmatched. CDR3 sequence (DNA): TGCGCCAGCAGCCGCAATCCGGGACTAGCTGTAGATACGCAGTATTTT. It yields the protein CASSRNPGLAVDTQYF.

The chain has TRBV5-1 and TRBJ2-5, with 7 bases lining up with TRBD1. This CDR3 spans 15 amino acids. Germline CDR1 and CDR2: SGHRS and YFSETQ. V shed 4 bases and J 1 base; nucleotides not matched to a gene: 7. CDR3 in DNA: TGCGCCAGCAGCGCGACAGGGTCCTCCCAAGAGACCCAGTACTTC. Translating gives CASSATGSSQETQYF.

The chain carries TRBV18 and TRBJ1-5; D perhaps matches TRBD1 (5 bases). The germline V gene encodes CDR1 KGHSH and CDR2 LQKENI. V lost 2 bases, J lost 5 bases, and 7 bases lay in between. The CDR3 is 13 residues long. CDR3 DNA: TGTGCCAGCTCACCAGGGGGGGATCAGCCCCAGCATTTT. Amino acids: CASSPGGDQPQHF.

The chain combines TRBV7-9 with TRBJ2-2, with D possibly being TRBD1 (5 bases). V was shortened by 7 bases and J by 6 bases, with 15 bases between the two germline ends. CDR3 length equals 14 residues. Germline loops: CDR1 SEHNR, CDR2 FQNEAQ (reference sequence). The CDR3 loop is CASKGRVSAGELFF. The CDR3 DNA reads as TGTGCCAGCAAGGGCAGGGTTTCTGCCGGGGAGCTGTTTTTT.

The chain has TRBV5-4 and TRBJ2-1; 11 positions match TRBD2. V lost 4 bases and J lost 4; bases outside the gene matches: 4. The CDR3 length is 15 residues. Germline loops: CDR1 SGHNT, CDR2 YYREEE (reference sequence). In nucleotides, the CDR3 is TGTGCCAGCAGCCTTAGACTAGCGGGGTACAATGAGCAGTTCTTC. The encoded protein is CASSLRLAGYNEQFF. The variable domain in full, completed from reference TRBV5-4 and TRBJ2-1, reads ETGVTQSPTHLIKTRGQQVTLRCSSQSGHNTVSWYQQALGQGPQFIFQYYREEENGRGNFPPRFSGLQFPNYSSELNVNALELDDSALYLCASSLRLAGYNEQFFGPGTRLTVL.

The rearrangement links TRBV18 to TRBJ1-1, with TRBD1 matching over 8 bases. This CDR3 contains 14 residues. V shed 2 bases and J 4 bases; nucleotides not matched to a gene: 3. Germline CDR1 and CDR2: KGHSH and LQKENI. The CDR3 is CASSPKQGGTEAFF. Here the CDR3 DNA reads TGTGCCAGCTCACCAAAACAGGGGGGCACTGAAGCTTTCTTT.